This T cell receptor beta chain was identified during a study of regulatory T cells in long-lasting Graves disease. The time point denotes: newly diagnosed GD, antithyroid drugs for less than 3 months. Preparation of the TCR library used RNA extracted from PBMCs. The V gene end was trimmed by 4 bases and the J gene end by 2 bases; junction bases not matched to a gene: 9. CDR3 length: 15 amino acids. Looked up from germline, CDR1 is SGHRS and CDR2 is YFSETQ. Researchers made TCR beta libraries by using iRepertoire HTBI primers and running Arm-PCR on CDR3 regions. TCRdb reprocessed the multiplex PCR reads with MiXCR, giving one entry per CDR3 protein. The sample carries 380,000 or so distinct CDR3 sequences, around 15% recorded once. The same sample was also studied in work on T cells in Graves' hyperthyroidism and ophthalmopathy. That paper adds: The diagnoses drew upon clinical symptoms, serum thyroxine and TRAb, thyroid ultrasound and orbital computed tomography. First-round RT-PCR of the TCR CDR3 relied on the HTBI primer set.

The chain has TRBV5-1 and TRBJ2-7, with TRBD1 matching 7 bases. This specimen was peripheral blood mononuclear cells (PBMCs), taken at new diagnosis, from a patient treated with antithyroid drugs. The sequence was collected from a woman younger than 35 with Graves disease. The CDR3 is CASSSRDSPTYEQYF. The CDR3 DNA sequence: TGCGCCAGCAGCAGCCGGGACAGCCCGACCTACGAGCAGTACTTC.